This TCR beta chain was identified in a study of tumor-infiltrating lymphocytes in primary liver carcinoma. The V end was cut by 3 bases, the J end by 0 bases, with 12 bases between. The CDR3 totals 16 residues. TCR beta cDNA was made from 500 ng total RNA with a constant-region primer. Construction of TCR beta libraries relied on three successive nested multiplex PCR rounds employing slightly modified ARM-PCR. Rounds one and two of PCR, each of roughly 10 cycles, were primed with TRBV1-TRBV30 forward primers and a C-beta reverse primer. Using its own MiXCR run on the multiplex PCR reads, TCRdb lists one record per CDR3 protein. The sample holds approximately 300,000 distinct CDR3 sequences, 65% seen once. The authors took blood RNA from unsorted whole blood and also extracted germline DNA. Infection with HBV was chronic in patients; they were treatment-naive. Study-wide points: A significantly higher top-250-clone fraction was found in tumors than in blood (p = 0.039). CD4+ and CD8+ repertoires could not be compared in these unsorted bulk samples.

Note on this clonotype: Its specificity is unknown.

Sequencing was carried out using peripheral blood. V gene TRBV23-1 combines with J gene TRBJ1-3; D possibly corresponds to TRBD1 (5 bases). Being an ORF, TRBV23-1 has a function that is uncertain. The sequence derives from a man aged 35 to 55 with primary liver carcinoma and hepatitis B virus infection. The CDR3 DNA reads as TGCGCCAGCAGTCAGAACCCGGGGCTCTCTGGAAACACCATATATTTT. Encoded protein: CASSQNPGLSGNTIYF.